The present TCR beta chain was sequenced within a study of blood T cell repertoires in COVID-19. Across the whole study: Material from acute and convalescent COVID-19 was sourced from the United States, Italy and Spain. In each case, the material was cDNA or gDNA derived from T cells, B-cell-depleted T cells, or PBMCs.

In the original processing: Using reference gene primer amplification, nucleated cell counts were estimated. The repertoire was sequenced with immunoSEQ multiplex PCR; TCRdb's copy has only in-frame clones and lacks some. From that table come the V and J calls and clone size; the DNA was used to work out D and trimming. The data contain 93,000 or so clones, roughly 84% of them singletons. Germline lookup yields CDR1 MNHEY and CDR2 SMNVEV (reference sequence). Trimming stripped 2 bases from V and 0 bases from J, with 7 bases between. The CDR3 length is 14 residues. This chain connects TRBV27 to TRBJ1-1; D may be TRBD1 (5 bases). The receptor's source is a human donor in a cohort sampled during active or convalescent COVID-19. Sequenced: peripheral blood. CDR3 bases: TGTGCCAGCAGTTTAGCAGGGATGAACACTGAAGCTTTCTTT. It yields the protein CASSLAGMNTEAFF.